This record covers a single T cell receptor (beta chain). Its target is unknown. A much more abundant neighbour one base away suggests this may be a read error. The data were taken from a study of blood T cells in healthy people across ages. Germline V gene sequence: CDR1 SQVTM, CDR2 ANQGSEA. With 7 bases removed from V and 8 bases from J, the gap between germline ends came to 18 bases. The CDR3 loop spans 13 amino acids. General study findings and limits: The authors considered diversity estimates from one million T cells to be underestimates.

A second PCR of about 7 to 11 cycles used a sample-barcoded 5' primer and a J-beta primer mix. Each CDR3 protein gets one entry after TCRdb re-called the 5' RACE reads with MiXCR. The table includes around 990,000 distinct CDR3 sequences, more than 30% detected once. This rearrangement joins TRBV29-1 to TRBJ2-1, with D hard to call. This TCR was sampled from a man aged 18 to 29 in good health. Sample: blood. The chain's CDR3 is CSAAPVLAHEQFF. The CDR3 DNA follows: TGCAGCGCTGCCCCCGTCCTCGCTCATGAGCAGTTCTTC.